This TCR beta chain was found in a study of blood T cell repertoires in COVID-19. The wider study: Acute and convalescent COVID-19 samples came from the United States, Italy and Spain. The cDNA or gDNA used as material had been derived from T cells, B-cell-depleted T cells, or PBMCs.

Original data processing: Amplified reference gene primers provided the basis for estimating nucleated cell counts. The assay was immunoSEQ multiplex PCR, and TCRdb's table has in-frame clones only and misses some. The D gene and trimming were derived from the DNA, and the V and J assignments and clone size from that table. The sample records nearly 80,000 clones, about four fifths being singletons. The V and J ends lost 7 bases and 7 bases respectively, with 11 bases between them. This CDR3 is 12 amino acids long. Germline V CDR1 and CDR2: GTSNPN, SVGIG (reference sequence). The TCR originated in a woman between 65 and 79 years old with acute or convalescent COVID-19. The V gene is TRBV30, the J gene TRBJ1-6; D unclear. The sequenced sample was peripheral blood. The CDR3 coding sequence is TGTGCCTCCAGTTTCACCAATTCACCCCTCCACTTT. Encoded protein: CASSFTNSPLHF.